This T cell receptor beta chain comes out of a study of T cells in Graves' hyperthyroidism and ophthalmopathy. Trimming removed 3 bases at V and 4 bases at J, with 13 bases between. Germline CDR1 and CDR2: LNHDA and SQIVND (reference sequence). CDR3 length: 15 amino acids. This clonotype has more than one count but fewer than ten. TCR beta CDR3 regions were amplified from RNA transcripts. In the first-round RT-PCR of the TCR CDR3, the HTBI primer set was used. Using its own MiXCR run on the multiplex PCR reads, TCRdb lists one record per CDR3 protein. This sample yields around 500,000 distinct CDR3 sequences, of which under 25% are seen a single time; about 49% belongs to the top ten.

The rearrangement links TRBV19 to TRBJ2-1, with D tentatively TRBD2 (6 bases). The sequenced sample was blood. The sequence was collected from a woman in her 70s with Graves' ophthalmopathy. The CDR3 coding sequence is TGTGCCAGTAGTATCCGACTAGATAAATACAATGAGCAGTTCTTC. Residues: CASSIRLDKYNEQFF. Filled out from reference TRBV19 and TRBJ2-1, the complete variable domain reads DGGITQSPKYLFRKEGQNVTLSCEQNLNHDAMYWYRQDPGQGLRLIYYSQIVNDFQKGDIAEGYSVSREKKESFPLTVTSAQKNPTAFYLCASSIRLDKYNEQFFGPGTRLTVL.